The present TCR beta chain was sequenced within a study of T cells after yellow fever vaccination. TCRdb reanalysed the 5' RACE reads using MiXCR and keeps one entry per CDR3 protein. The table shows roughly 520,000 distinct CDR3 sequences, with 21% occurring only once. General observations from the study: Reappearance after the booster was observed for most primary-vaccination clones (roughly 97% CD4, over 70% CD8).

As for this clonotype: Its matching antigen is unknown.

The receptor comes from a man younger than 35 who received the YFV17D yellow fever vaccine. Sequencing used PBMCs, obtained less than 25 days after the first yellow fever vaccination.

As DNA, the CDR3 is TGTGCCAGCATGCTTCGGACAGAAACATATAATTCACCCCTCCACTTT. This sequence encodes CASMLRTETYNSPLHF. This chain uses TRBV7-8 with TRBJ1-6; the D gene is possibly TRBD1 (6 bases). Germline CDR1 reads SGHVS; CDR2 reads FQNEAQ. This CDR3 comprises 16 residues. The V end was cut by 7 bases, the J end by 4 bases, with 17 bases between.